This T cell receptor (beta chain) comes out of a study of T-cell memory formation after mild COVID-19. TCRdb itself ran the 5' RACE reads through MiXCR, one entry per CDR3 protein. The sample contains roughly 280,000 distinct CDR3 sequences, roughly 15% of which appear only once. With 1 base removed from V and 0 bases from J, the gap between germline ends came to 3 bases. Germline V gene lookup returns CDR1 MDHEN and CDR2 SYDVKM. The CDR3 length is 13 residues. This chain connects TRBV28 to TRBJ1-1; D not resolved. This receptor was taken from a man between 18 and 35 years old who had mild COVID-19 (a few samples of this study predate the infection). Cell type and time point are not known. Specimen: PBMCs or a T cell subset sorted from them (not recorded which). The CDR3 DNA is TGTGCCAGCAGTTTATTTCTGAACACTGAAGCTTTCTTT. Translated: CASSLFLNTEAFF.